The source of this T cell receptor (beta chain) is a study of blood T cell repertoires in COVID-19. For the study at large: Sample material is recorded as cDNA or gDNA derived from T cells, B-cell-depleted T cells, or PBMCs.

As handled by the study authors: It was from reference gene primer amplification that nucleated cell counts were estimated. This table comes from immunoSEQ multiplex PCR, and its TCRdb copy is limited to in-frame clones, with some not included. V and J calls plus clone size are reproduced from that table; the DNA served to infer D and trimming. Among roughly 250,000 clones, approximately 85% were seen once, and the ten largest hold 0.87%. This clone occurred a few times. V dropped 3 bases and J dropped 8 bases, with 11 bases sitting between them. Germline values: CDR1 MNHEY, CDR2 SMNVEV (reference sequence). The CDR3 totals 14 residues. Seattle patients were enrolled while actively infected and followed longitudinally.

The sequencing sample was made of peripheral blood. J is TRBJ1-6 and V is TRBV27; no reliable D call. The TCR originated in a human donor with COVID-19, enrolled during active disease. The donor label of this sample is uncertain. The DNA of the CDR3 is TGTGCCAGCAGTTTTTGGCAGGCTGATTCACCCCTCCACTTT. The encoded protein is CASSFWQADSPLHF.